A single sample is the source of the 5 T cell receptor beta chains below, sequenced in a study of T cells in Graves' hyperthyroidism and ophthalmopathy (dated by TCRdb to between 2018 and 2021). Libraries came from multiplex PCR. TCRdb records Illumina HiSeq 2000 as the sequencer. TCR beta CDR3 regions were amplified from RNA transcripts. The TCR CDR3 was subjected to a first round of RT-PCR using the HTBI primer set and the Qiagen OneStep RT-PCR kit. Using fastp trimming at Q25 and MiXCR clonotype assembly, TCRdb reanalyzed the public sequencing data and kept in-frame beta chains. A single entry per CDR3 protein holds the most common genes and DNA from its merged rows. The sample contains approximately 600,000 distinct CDR3 sequences, roughly 16% of them found a single time. In total, the top ten clones hold 3% to 4% of the sample. Sequencing was carried out using blood. These receptors were taken from a woman younger than 45 with Graves' hyperthyroidism.

The rearrangement uses TRBV27 and TRBJ2-2, with D tentatively TRBD1 (6 bases). Germline loops: CDR1 MNHEY, CDR2 SMNVEV (reference sequence). The V end lost 3 bases, the J end lost 2 bases, and 13 bases lay between the germline ends. The CDR3 length is 16 residues. The CDR3 bases are TGTGCCAGCAGTTTCTATTGGACAGATAACACCGGGGAGCTGTTTTTT. Residues: CASSFYWTDNTGELFF.

V gene TRBV28 combines with J gene TRBJ2-1; weak D call: TRBD1 (7 bases). The germline CDR1 and CDR2 sequences are MDHEN and SYDVKM. This CDR3 region has 14 residues. Deletions cut 7 bases from V and 7 bases from J, with 17 bases between. The CDR3 loop is CASTGDRVSNEQFF. The CDR3 bases are TGTGCCAGCACGGGAGACAGGGTTTCAAATGAGCAGTTCTTC.

The rearrangement links TRBV10-2 to TRBJ2-6; D unclear. Germline V gene data show CDR1 as WSHSY and CDR2 as SAAADI. The length of the CDR3 is 13 residues. V was shortened by 7 bases and J by 4 bases, with 8 bases between the two germline ends. The CDR3 spells CASIPGGANVLTF. CDR3 nucleotide sequence: TGCGCCAGCATTCCCGGGGGGGCCAACGTCCTGACTTTC.

This clonotype has ten or more counts. A read error may produce the germline difference seen at one junction end. The chain joins TRBV5-1 to TRBJ2-3; 11 nucleotides align to TRBD1. Per germline, CDR1 SGHRS and CDR2 YFSETQ. The CDR3 contains 14 residues. The CDR3 spells CASSLGQGGDTQYF. The CDR3 DNA reads as TGTGCCAGCAGCTTGGGACAGGGGGGAGATACGCAGTATTTT.

This clonotype was detected once. This may be a read error, as it is one base from a much larger clone. The V and J genes are TRBV28 and TRBJ2-3; D might be TRBD1 (6 bases). TRBJ1-5 matches the DNA end more closely, so the J call is doubtful. Germline V gives CDR1 MDHEN, CDR2 SYDVKM. CDR3 length equals 15 residues. Here the CDR3 DNA reads TGTGCCAGCAGTCCACAGGAACAGGGAACAGATACGCAGCATTTT. Translated: CASSPQEQGTDTQHF.